This T cell receptor (beta chain) was captured by sequencing in a study of CD8+ T cells in alopecia areata. The wider study: Twice a day, 5 to 10 mg of oral tofacitinib was administered to treated patients. Tofacitinib dosing lasted 6 to 18 months, which was then followed by 6 months off drug.

Concerning this clone: The antigen is unknown. The same CDR3 can be traced to other DNA sequences in this sample.

Peripheral blood, together with lesional scalp punch biopsies, was collected from alopecia areata patients. RNA extraction and reverse transcription yielded cDNA as sequencing template. Some clones are missing from TCRdb's copy, which holds only in-frame ones; the method was immunoSEQ multiplex PCR. The data contain 140,000 to 150,000 clones, 51% of them singletons. The germline V and J ends were trimmed by 3 bases and 5 bases, with 11 bases remaining between them. Germline CDR1 SSHAT, CDR2 FNYEAQ (reference sequence). This CDR3 comprises 13 residues. Study-wide results and caveats: Lesional scalp, especially alopecia totalis/universalis, showed higher clonality than normal scalp.

The sequenced sample was CD4+ T cells sorted from blood, obtained at week 0. The J gene is TRBJ2-7, the V gene TRBV7-7, with D tentatively TRBD1 (5 bases). This TCR was sampled from a human donor with alopecia areata. The CDR3 sequence: CASSFRPRDEQYF. CDR3 sequence (DNA): TGTGCCAGCAGCTTTCGGCCCAGGGACGAGCAGTACTTC.